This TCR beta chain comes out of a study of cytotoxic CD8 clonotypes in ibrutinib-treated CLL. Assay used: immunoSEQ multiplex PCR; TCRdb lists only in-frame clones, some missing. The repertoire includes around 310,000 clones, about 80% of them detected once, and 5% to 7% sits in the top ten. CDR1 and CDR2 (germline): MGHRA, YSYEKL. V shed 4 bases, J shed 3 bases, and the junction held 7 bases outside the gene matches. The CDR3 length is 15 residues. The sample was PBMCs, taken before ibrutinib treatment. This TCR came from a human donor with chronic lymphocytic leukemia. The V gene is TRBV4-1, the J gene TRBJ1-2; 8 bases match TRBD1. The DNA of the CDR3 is TGCGCCAGCAGCCCTTCGGACAGGGTGGACTATGGCTACACCTTC. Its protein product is CASSPSDRVDYGYTF.